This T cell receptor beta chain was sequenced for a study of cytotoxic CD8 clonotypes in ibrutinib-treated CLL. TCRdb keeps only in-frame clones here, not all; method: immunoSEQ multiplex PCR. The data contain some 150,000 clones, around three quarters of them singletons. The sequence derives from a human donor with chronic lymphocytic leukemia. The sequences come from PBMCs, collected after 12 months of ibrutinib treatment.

CDR3 DNA sequence: TGTGCCAGCAGTTACTCGGACGGAGTCTACGAGCAGTACTTC. Protein sequence: CASSYSDGVYEQYF. J is TRBJ2-7 and V is TRBV6-5, with D unclear. This CDR3 has 14 residues. The V end was cut by 0 bases, the J end by 3 bases, with 9 bases between. Looked up from germline, CDR1 is MNHEY and CDR2 is SVGAGI.